These 30 T cell receptor beta chains share one sample of origin, sequenced in a study of T cell repertoires in aging, cancer and after chemotherapy. The template was genomic DNA from peripheral blood, not RNA. A mixed TRB-A/B primer pool amplified rearranged TRB by multiplex touch-down PCR. TCRdb re-called the multiplex PCR reads with MiXCR, one entry per CDR3 protein. This table has about 2,100 distinct CDR3 sequences, roughly 21% appearing once. The material sequenced was blood. These TCRs come from a human donor with a solid tumor.

This clonotype is labeled large (0.1 to 1%). The genes are TRBV27 and TRBJ1-6; weak D call: TRBD1 (5 bases). Germline V lookup: CDR1 MNHEY, CDR2 SMNVEV (reference sequence). The CDR3 is 12 amino acids. The V end lost 7 bases, the J end lost 11 bases, and 12 bases lay between the germline ends. CDR3 nucleotides: TGTGCCAGCACCCGCGGGGGGACACCCCTCCACTTT. It is translated as CASTRGGTPLHF.

The V call is TRBV4-1, the J call TRBJ1-6; D may be TRBD1 (6 bases). Looked up from germline, CDR1 is MGHRA and CDR2 is YSYEKL. V lost 4 bases to trimming and J lost 4 bases, with 23 bases between them. The CDR3 spans 19 residues. CDR3 sequence reads: CASSPNNAGALLYNSPLHF. In DNA form, the CDR3 reads TGCGCCAGCAGCCCAAACAATGCAGGGGCCCTCCTTTATAATTCACCCCTCCACTTT.

This clonotype counts as large. This chain uses TRBV27 with TRBJ2-1; 9 nucleotides agree with TRBD2. The V gene end was trimmed by 10 bases and the J gene end by 6 bases; junction bases not matched to a gene: 10. This CDR3 spans 14 amino acids. The germline gives CDR1 MNHEY, CDR2 SMNVEV (reference sequence). The CDR3 DNA follows: TGTGCCACCCGTCTCCTAGCGGGATTCAATGAGCAGTTCTTC. It specifies CATRLLAGFNEQFF.

Note on this clonotype: A much larger clone differs from this one at a single base, so this may be a read error. This chain uses TRBV20-1 with TRBJ1-5; 8 bases align to TRBD1. The junction had 14 bases not matched to a gene; V was cut back by 7 bases and J by 0 bases. Germline assignment: CDR1 DFQATT and CDR2 SNEGSKA (reference sequence). There are 17 residues in the CDR3. CDR3 nucleotides: TGCAGTGTTGCCGGGACAGGAGCCATCTATAGCAATCAGCCCCAGCATTTT. This gives the protein CSVAGTGAIYSNQPQHF.

The V gene is TRBV2, the J gene TRBJ2-5; TRBD1 might be the D (5 bases). The V end was cut by 6 bases, the J end by 1 base, with 12 bases between. Germline V gene sequence: CDR1 SNHLY, CDR2 FYNNEI. The CDR3 contains 14 residues. The DNA of the CDR3 is TGTGCCAGCAGAGATGGACACACCCAAGAGACCCAGTACTTC. This encodes CASRDGHTQETQYF.

By frequency in the sample, this clonotype is large. The chain carries TRBV6-5 and TRBJ2-5; 13 nucleotides align to TRBD2. Germline V gene sequence: CDR1 MNHEY, CDR2 SVGAGI. The CDR3 totals 17 residues. V lost 7 bases to trimming and J lost 5 bases; unmatched junction nucleotides: 13. Written as DNA, the CDR3 is TGTGCCAGCAACGGGCGCAGGACTAGCGGGAGTTTGGAGACCCAGTACTTC. Protein sequence: CASNGRRTSGSLETQYF.

This clonotype is classed as large (0.1 to 1%). The genes are TRBV29-1 and TRBJ1-2; D may be TRBD1 (6 bases). The germline V gene has CDR1 SQVTM and CDR2 ANQGSEA. There are 12 residues in the CDR3. The V gene lost 7 bases and the J gene lost 6 bases, with 15 bases spanning the gap. The CDR3 nucleotides are TGCAGCGCCGAACAGGGAATTAATGGCTACACCTTC. This codes for CSAEQGINGYTF.

By share of the sample, this clonotype is medium-sized. This chain joins TRBV12-3 or TRBV12-4 and TRBJ1-1; D gene ambiguous. Trimming cost V 5 bases and J 5 bases, with 9 bases left between them. The CDR3 totals 12 residues. The CDR3 bases are TGTGCCAGCAGTCCCTTGGGGACTGAAGCTTTCTTT. This sequence encodes CASSPLGTEAFF.

Within the sample, this clonotype is large. The chain employs TRBV29-1 and TRBJ2-3; D is possibly TRBD2 (6 bases). The CDR3 consists of 11 residues. Germline-derived CDR1 and CDR2 are SQVTM and ANQGSEA. Trimming took 7 bases from V and 6 from J, leaving 11 bases between them. This chain's CDR3 is CSADSGDTQYF. The CDR3 bases are TGCAGCGCTGACAGCGGGGATACGCAGTATTTT.

By its share, this clonotype is medium-sized. This chain joins TRBV4-2 and TRBJ1-6, with D possibly matching TRBD1 (5 bases). Trimming removed 0 bases from V and 9 bases from J, with 15 bases in between. Germline V CDR1 and CDR2: LGHNA, YNFKEQ. The CDR3 runs to 16 residues. The CDR3 is CASSQDFKGTGSPLHF. CDR3 nucleotide sequence: TGTGCCAGCAGCCAAGATTTTAAGGGGACGGGTTCACCCCTCCACTTT.

In its sample, this clonotype is medium-sized (0.01 to 0.1%). The chain is built from TRBV6-1 and TRBJ2-1; D is unresolved. The CDR3 spans 15 residues. Deletions cut 1 base from V and 4 bases from J, with 11 bases between. CDR1 is MNHNS and CDR2 is SASEGT in the germline V gene. CDR3 in amino acids: CASSEGPSQYNEQFF. Here the CDR3 DNA reads TGTGCCAGCAGTGAAGGGCCTTCGCAGTACAATGAGCAGTTCTTC.

The rearrangement joins TRBV20-1 to TRBJ1-1; D is possibly TRBD1 (5 bases). The germline CDR1 and CDR2 sequences are DFQATT and SNEGSKA (reference sequence). V lost 4 bases, J lost 5 bases, and 17 bases lay in between. The CDR3 is made up of 14 amino acids. CDR3 nucleotides: TGCAGTGCTATGCGGCGGGGGAGCCGAACTGAAGCTTTCTTT. Its translation: CSAMRRGSRTEAFF.

In this sample, this clonotype is medium-sized. The chain recombines TRBV5-4 with TRBJ2-5, with 9 bases aligning to TRBD1. V lost 4 bases, J lost 4 bases, and 14 bases stayed unmatched. The CDR3 totals 17 residues. Germline CDR1 and CDR2: SGHNT and YYREEE (reference sequence). CDR3 amino acids: CASSMTGGSMVRETQYF. DNA of the CDR3: TGTGCCAGCAGCATGACAGGGGGAAGTATGGTAAGAGAGACCCAGTACTTC.

The chain combines TRBV7-2 with TRBJ1-1, with D tentatively TRBD1 (6 bases). The CDR3 totals 12 residues. V shed 5 bases and J shed 5 bases, with 9 bases lying between them. Looked up from germline, CDR1 is SGHTA and CDR2 is FQGNSA. The CDR3 region is CASSIGGTEAFF. In DNA form, the CDR3 reads TGTGCCAGCAGCATAGGGGGGACTGAAGCTTTCTTT.

This clonotype is categorized as medium-sized. The genes are TRBV6-5 and TRBJ2-1; TRBD2 is a possible D gene (6 bases). Germline V gene data show CDR1 as MNHEY and CDR2 as SVGAGI. V was shortened by 10 bases and J by 2 bases, with 15 bases between the two germline ends. The CDR3 has 14 amino acids. The CDR3: CATRGRRTYNEQFF. The CDR3, as DNA: TGTGCCACCCGGGGGAGGCGGACCTACAATGAGCAGTTCTTC.

On this clonotype: A much larger clone lies a single base off, so this may be a read error. The chain employs TRBV7-9 and TRBJ2-5, with D hard to call. CDR3 length: 11 residues. The V gene's germline CDR1 is SEHNR and CDR2 FQNEAQ (reference sequence). The CDR3 sequence: CAISWKETQYF. The CDR3 DNA is TGTGCCATCAGCTGGAAAGAGACCCAGTACTTC.

This clonotype is medium-sized. The V and J genes are TRBV6-4 and TRBJ2-4; 8 bases agree with TRBD1. Losses at the gene ends were 4 bases for V and 9 bases for J; bases not matched to a gene: 5. The CDR3 is made up of 13 amino acids. Germline loops: CDR1 MRHNA, CDR2 SNTAGT. Written as DNA, the CDR3 is TGTGCCAGCAGTGGGACAGGGAGCTCCATTCAGTACTTC. Its protein is CASSGTGSSIQYF.

This chain joins TRBV12-3 or TRBV12-4 and TRBJ2-7; 11 bases map to TRBD2. V gave up 5 bases and J gave up 1 base; unmatched junction bases: 7. The CDR3 length is 16 residues. This CDR3 is CASSHGLAGWSYEQYV. The CDR3 coding sequence is TGTGCCAGCAGTCACGGACTAGCGGGTTGGTCCTACGAGCAGTACGTC.

In this sample, this clonotype is medium-sized. V is TRBV12-3 or TRBV12-4 and J is TRBJ2-2, with 8 bases aligning to TRBD1. With V trimmed by 6 bases and J by 1 base, 4 bases remained unmatched. This CDR3 is built from 15 residues. The CDR3 protein is CASSPGTGNTGELFF. The CDR3 region has the DNA TGTGCCAGCAGCCCAGGGACAGGGAACACCGGGGAGCTGTTTTTT.

By proportion, this clonotype is medium-sized (0.01 to 0.1%). The chain uses TRBV6-6 and TRBJ2-7, with D unclear. The CDR3 spans 13 residues. V lost 2 bases and J lost 7, with 12 bases in between. CDR1 and CDR2 from the germline V gene are MNHNY and SVGAGI (reference sequence). As DNA, the CDR3 is TGTGCCAGCAGTTACGTAGGTTACGGGGAGCAGTACGTC. It is translated as CASSYVGYGEQYV.

This chain joins TRBV27 and TRBJ2-2, with no clear D. CDR1 is MNHEY, CDR2 SMNVEV, per germline (reference sequence). This CDR3 has 15 residues. In DNA, the CDR3 is TGTGTTAGCAGTTACTCGAGAGGGAACACCGGGGAGCTGTTTTTT. It is translated as CVSSYSRGNTGELFF.

CDR3 DNA sequence: TGTGCCAGCAGCGAGGACTCAGGGCGGCTTGGTTCACCCCTCCACTTT. Translating gives CASSEDSGRLGSPLHF. The chain uses TRBV5-4 and TRBJ1-6; maybe TRBD1 (5 bases). Trimming shortened V by 4 bases and J by 9 bases, and 20 bases separated the two germline ends. CDR3 length: 16 residues. Germline CDR1 and CDR2: SGHNT and YYREEE (reference sequence).

The V call is TRBV18, the J call TRBJ2-1, with 10 bases identical to TRBD1. With 3 bases clipped from V and 4 bases from J, the junction kept 3 bases outside the gene matches. Germline V gene lookup returns CDR1 KGHSH and CDR2 LQKENI. This CDR3 has 15 amino acids. The CDR3 DNA sequence: TGTGCCAGCTCACCCGGACAGGGGGATTACAATGAGCAGTTCTTC. Its translation: CASSPGQGDYNEQFF.

By share, this clonotype counts as medium-sized. CDR3 nucleotides: TGCGCCAGCAGCGAACAGGGGGCGCTTGTCTATGGCTACACCTTC. It translates to CASSEQGALVYGYTF. The J gene is TRBJ1-2, the V gene TRBV4-3, with 9 bases identical to TRBD1. Germline V gene sequence: CDR1 LGHNA, CDR2 YSLEER. The CDR3 loop spans 15 amino acids. The junction had 8 bases not matched to a gene; V was cut back by 5 bases and J by 4 bases.

This chain uses TRBV11-2 with TRBJ1-2; TRBD1 matches at 12 bases. CDR3 size: 15 residues. V dropped 3 bases and J dropped 7; count of bases not matched to a gene: 6. Germline V gives CDR1 SGHAT, CDR2 FQNNGV. DNA of the CDR3: TGTGCCAGCAGCTTGCACGGGACAGGGGGCGGTGGCTACACCTTC. Amino acid sequence: CASSLHGTGGGGYTF.

In its sample, this clonotype is medium-sized. The V gene is TRBV20-1, the J gene TRBJ1-2; 9 nucleotides match TRBD1. This CDR3 has 14 residues. Germline CDR1 DFQATT, CDR2 SNEGSKA (reference sequence). The J segment lost 6 bases and the V segment lost 6 bases, leaving 11 bases of the junction unmatched. The CDR3 here is CSAYKRQGVDGYTF. CDR3 sequence (DNA): TGCAGTGCCTATAAAAGACAGGGGGTGGATGGCTACACCTTC.

This clonotype counts as medium-sized. The gene calls are TRBV6-6 and TRBJ2-1; tentative D call: TRBD2 (6 bases). This CDR3 has 16 amino acids. The V end was cut by 5 bases, the J end by 0 bases, with 14 bases between. Per the germline V gene, CDR1 is MNHNY and CDR2 is SVGAGI (reference sequence). CDR3 nucleotides: TGTGCCAGCAGTCCCGGGGGTCCAAGCTCCTACAATGAGCAGTTCTTC. Its protein is CASSPGGPSSYNEQFF.

The CDR3 sequence: CSALQDRIQETQYF. In DNA form, the CDR3 reads TGCAGTGCTCTCCAAGACAGAATTCAAGAGACCCAGTACTTC. This chain connects TRBV20-1 to TRBJ2-5, with D perhaps TRBD1 (5 bases). Between the trimmed V and J ends, which lost 5 bases and 2 bases, there was a span of 15 bases. Germline CDR1 reads DFQATT; CDR2 reads SNEGSKA (reference sequence). The CDR3 runs 14 residues.

This clonotype is medium-sized within its sample. J is TRBJ1-5 and V is TRBV18, with D hard to call. Germline V lookup: CDR1 KGHSH, CDR2 LQKENI. The CDR3 covers 12 residues. Trimming left V 0 bases short and J 6 bases short, with 3 bases between. The CDR3 protein is CASSPPGQPQHF. The CDR3 DNA reads as TGTGCCAGCTCACCACCCGGTCAGCCCCAGCATTTT.

In this sample, this clonotype is medium-sized. The CDR3 DNA reads as TGTGCCAGCAGCTTAGCGGGACAGGGGTCGGGCTACACCTTC. This encodes CASSLAGQGSGYTF. The chain links TRBV7-6 to TRBJ1-2; 10 nucleotides line up with TRBD1. The CDR3 covers 14 residues. In germline, CDR1 is SGHVS, CDR2 FNYEAQ. After removal of 0 bases from V and 8 bases from J, the junction contained 3 bases not matched to a gene. Together with reference TRBV7-6 and TRBJ1-2, the CDR3 gives the full variable domain: GAGVSQSPRYKVTKRGQDVALRCDPISGHVSLYWYRQALGQGPEFLTYFNYEAQQDKSGLPNDRFSAERPEGSISTLTIQRTEQRDSAMYRCASSLAGQGSGYTFGSGTRLTVV.